A single sample gave rise to the 32 T cell receptor beta chains below, sequenced in a study of cytomegalovirus exposure and HLA in healthy donors. TCRdb's copy holds only in-frame clones and misses some; the assay was immunoSEQ multiplex PCR. The repertoire holds some 330,000 clones, with just over 85% as singletons. Sequencing was carried out using PBMCs. The receptors originated from a woman aged 18-29 years in good health and CMV-seronegative.

This clone was picked up a small number of times. This chain links TRBV6-5 with TRBJ2-7; 9 nucleotides align to TRBD1. CDR3 length equals 15 residues. J lost 3 bases, V lost 2 bases, and 5 bases had no gene match. Germline-derived CDR1 and CDR2 are MNHEY and SVGAGI. CDR3 loop: CASSYDGQGFYEQYF. The CDR3 bases are TGTGCCAGCAGTTACGACGGACAGGGGTTCTACGAGCAGTACTTC.

This chain connects TRBV15 to TRBJ2-3; 7 positions match TRBD1. The CDR3 has 12 residues. The germline V gene has CDR1 LNHNV and CDR2 YYDKDF (reference sequence). With 5 bases clipped from V and 6 bases from J, the junction kept 2 bases outside the gene matches. The CDR3 reads CATSGTVDTQYF. Written as DNA, the CDR3 is TGTGCCACCAGCGGGACAGTGGATACGCAGTATTTT.

The V and J genes are TRBV6-5 and TRBJ2-7; D is possibly TRBD2 (5 bases). There are 13 residues in the CDR3. Germline assignment: CDR1 MNHEY and CDR2 SVGAGI. Trimming left V 5 bases short and J 3 bases short, with 11 bases between. CDR3 amino acids: CASSVGVSYEQYF. CDR3 nucleotides: TGTGCCAGCAGTGTCGGGGTAAGCTACGAGCAGTACTTC.

This clone has only a few counts. The J gene is TRBJ1-4, the V gene TRBV7-9; D is ambiguous. Between the trimmed V and J ends, which lost 10 bases and 0 bases, there was a span of 12 bases. From germline, CDR1 is SEHNR and CDR2 FQNEAQ (reference sequence). This CDR3 has 14 residues. CDR3 in amino acids: CATTPMATNEKLFF. The CDR3 nucleotides read TGTGCCACCACGCCTATGGCAACTAATGAAAAACTGTTTTTT. The entire variable domain, with the rest obtained from reference TRBV7-9 and TRBJ1-4, is as follows: DTGVSQNPRHKITKRGQNVTFRCDPISEHNRLYWYRQTLGQGPEFLTYFQNEAQLEKSRLLSDRFSAERPKGSFSTLEIQRTEQGDSAMYLCATTPMATNEKLFFGSGTQLSVL.

CDR3 nucleotides: TGTGCCAGCCGTTCTTCGCTAGCGGGAGTCTACGAGCAGTACTTC. Its translation is CASRSSLAGVYEQYF. V usage is TRBV27 and J usage is TRBJ2-7; the match to TRBD2 covers 10 bases. The CDR3 contains 15 residues. V was pared by 8 bases and J by 3 bases, with 10 bases of the junction left unmatched. Germline V CDR1 and CDR2: MNHEY, SMNVEV (reference sequence).

This sequence joins TRBV25-1 and TRBJ2-7; weak D call: TRBD2 (5 bases). V lost 3 bases to trimming and J lost 1 base, with 7 bases between them. Per the germline V gene, CDR1 is MGHDK and CDR2 is SYGVNS. This CDR3 is 13 amino acids long. The CDR3 is CASSDWESYEQYF. The CDR3 DNA sequence: TGTGCCAGCAGTGATTGGGAGTCCTACGAGCAGTACTTC.

V usage is TRBV21-1 and J usage is TRBJ2-3; TRBD2, the table's D call, was not compared with the DNA. TRBV21-1 corresponds to a pseudogene. The CDR3 sequence is 19 residues long. The chain's CDR3 is CASSLGGTTPTGGTDTQYF. CDR3 nucleotide sequence: TGTGCCAGCAGCTTGGGAGGGACAACCCCCACTGGTGGCACAGATACGCAGTATTTT.

The V call is TRBV4-3, the J call TRBJ2-7; 8 positions match TRBD2. The CDR3 spans 15 residues. V lost 0 bases, J lost 2 bases, and 3 bases stayed unmatched. The germline CDR1 and CDR2 sequences are LGHNA and YSLEER. CDR3 coding DNA: TGCGCCAGCAGCCAAGATACGGGAGGGGCCTACGAGCAGTACTTC. Translated: CASSQDTGGAYEQYF.

V and J are TRBV4-3 and TRBJ2-3; 12 bases agree with TRBD2. CDR1 is LGHNA, CDR2 YSLEER, per germline. V trimming: 1 base; J trimming: 2 bases; junction bases outside the gene matches: 1. The CDR3 has 16 residues. CDR3 sequence (DNA): TGCGCCAGCAGCCAAGGGACTAGCGGGATCACAGATACGCAGTATTTT. This gives the protein CASSQGTSGITDTQYF.

The V gene is TRBV18, the J gene TRBJ1-5; tentative D call: TRBD1 (5 bases). Germline CDR1 is KGHSH and CDR2 is LQKENI. Trimming took off 6 bases at V and 9 bases at J, with 21 bases between the two ends. This CDR3 has 15 residues. CDR3 sequence: CASSPLGKGLGPQHF. Written as DNA, the CDR3 is TGTGCCAGCTCGCCCCTAGGGAAGGGGTTGGGGCCCCAGCATTTT.

The CDR3 protein is CASNEAGFTEAFF. In nucleotides, the CDR3 is TGTGCCAGCAACGAGGCGGGATTCACTGAAGCTTTCTTT. This chain uses TRBV9 with TRBJ1-1, with unresolved D. V gave up 6 bases and J gave up 4 bases, with 13 bases separating them. Germline CDR1 reads SGDLS; CDR2 reads YYNGEE. There are 13 residues in the CDR3.

V and J are TRBV7-2 and TRBJ2-2; TRBD2 matches 11 bases. The CDR3 has 16 residues. The V gene end was trimmed by 5 bases and the J gene end by 6 bases; junction bases not matched to a gene: 8. Germline lookup yields CDR1 SGHTA and CDR2 FQGNSA. The DNA for the CDR3 is TGTGCCAGCAGCACCGGGACTAGCGGTGTGTCCGGGGAGCTGTTTTTT. This codes for CASSTGTSGVSGELFF.

The V call is TRBV29-1, the J call TRBJ2-2, with a possible D match to TRBD1 (5 bases). This CDR3 spans 13 amino acids. V dropped 7 bases and J dropped 4 bases, with 13 bases sitting between them. CDR1 and CDR2 from the germline V gene are SQVTM and ANQGSEA. CDR3 protein: CSADRDSTGELFF. CDR3 in DNA: TGCAGCGCCGACCGAGACAGCACCGGGGAGCTGTTTTTT.

The chain recombines TRBV7-2 with TRBJ2-1, with TRBD2 identical over 8 bases. The CDR3 loop spans 15 amino acids. J gave up 5 bases and V 4 bases, and 7 bases lay outside the gene matches. Germline CDR1 reads SGHTA; CDR2 reads FQGNSA. The CDR3 spells CASSSLAVGHNEQFF. The CDR3 nucleotides are TGTGCCAGCAGCTCACTAGCGGTGGGACACAATGAGCAGTTCTTC.

The rearrangement joins TRBV5-4 to TRBJ2-7; D is ambiguous. V was pared by 6 bases and J by 4 bases, with 5 bases between. In germline, CDR1 is SGHNT, CDR2 YYREEE (reference sequence). The CDR3 runs 10 residues. The CDR3 region has the DNA TGTGCCAGCAACTCATACGAGCAGTACTTC. This gives the protein CASNSYEQYF.

The chain is built from TRBV5-6 and TRBJ2-3; 15 bases are shared with TRBD2. The germline V gene has CDR1 SGHDT and CDR2 YYEEEE. V lost 3 bases to trimming and J lost 0 bases; unmatched junction nucleotides: 5. CDR3 length: 18 amino acids. Here the CDR3 reads CASSSGLAGGSSTDTQYF. For the CDR3, the DNA is TGTGCCAGCAGCTCCGGACTAGCGGGAGGGTCTAGCACAGATACGCAGTATTTT.

V is TRBV5-1 and J is TRBJ2-1; 16 bases map to TRBD2. J lost 7 bases, V lost 1 base, and 14 bases had no gene match. CDR3 length: 20 residues. Looked up from germline, CDR1 is SGHRS and CDR2 is YFSETQ. The DNA for the CDR3 is TGCGCCAGCAGCTTGTCGGGACTAGCGGGAGGGCCCGGGGGTGTGAATGAGCAGTTCTTC. Protein product: CASSLSGLAGGPGGVNEQFF. Full variable domain (outside the CDR3, taken from reference TRBV5-1 and TRBJ2-1): KAGVTQTPRYLIKTRGQQVTLSCSPISGHRSVSWYQQTPGQGLQFLFEYFSETQRNKGNFPGRFSGRQFSNSRSEMNVSTLELGDSALYLCASSLSGLAGGPGGVNEQFFGPGTRLTVL.

The rearrangement links TRBV4-1 to TRBJ2-5; 11 positions match TRBD2. Per germline, CDR1 MGHRA and CDR2 YSYEKL. J lost 4 bases, V lost 4 bases, and 14 bases had no gene match. The CDR3 consists of 18 residues. DNA for the CDR3: TGCGCCAGCAGCCCGCAGCCGACGACTAGCGGGAATGGAGAGACCCAGTACTTC. Amino acids: CASSPQPTTSGNGETQYF.

This chain joins TRBV12-5 and TRBJ1-1, with no clear D. The CDR3 consists of 13 residues. V was trimmed by 2 bases and J by 1 base, leaving 5 bases between them. CDR1 LGHNT and CDR2 FRNRAP come from the germline V gene. Here the CDR3 DNA reads TGTGCTAGTGGTTTGAACACGAACACTGAAGCTTTCTTT. Encoded protein: CASGLNTNTEAFF.

The V and J genes are TRBV27 and TRBJ2-1; 10 nucleotides match TRBD2. V dropped 1 base and J dropped 4; count of bases not matched to a gene: 4. In germline, CDR1 is MNHEY, CDR2 SMNVEV (reference sequence). There are 16 residues in the CDR3. The CDR3 coding sequence is TGTGCCAGCAGTTTATTGGGGACTAGCGATTACAATGAGCAGTTCTTC. This encodes CASSLLGTSDYNEQFF.

This clone occurred a few times. The gene calls are TRBV19 and TRBJ2-5; 10 nucleotides agree with TRBD1. This CDR3 spans 15 amino acids. Germline lookup yields CDR1 LNHDA and CDR2 SQIVND (reference sequence). J lost 4 bases, V lost 6 bases, and 8 bases had no gene match. The CDR3: CASRQPGQGRETQYF. DNA for the CDR3: TGTGCCAGTAGACAACCGGGACAGGGGAGAGAGACCCAGTACTTC.

The chain has TRBV6-5 and TRBJ1-1; D is ambiguous. V lost 0 bases to trimming and J lost 0 bases, with 11 bases between them. The germline V gene has CDR1 MNHEY and CDR2 SVGAGI. CDR3 length: 16 amino acids. This CDR3 reads CASSYSYGDMNTEAFF. CDR3 DNA: TGTGCCAGCAGTTACTCGTATGGCGACATGAACACTGAAGCTTTCTTT.

The J gene is TRBJ2-5, the V gene TRBV7-2, with 11 bases lining up with TRBD2. V was pared by 5 bases and J by 4 bases, with 3 bases of the junction left unmatched. The length of the CDR3 is 14 residues. Germline V CDR1 and CDR2: SGHTA, FQGNSA. This CDR3 reads CASSTSGGPETQYF. In DNA, the CDR3 is TGTGCCAGCAGCACTAGCGGGGGCCCAGAGACCCAGTACTTC.

The chain employs TRBV6-5 and TRBJ1-2; 9 bases agree with TRBD1. V gave up 6 bases and J gave up 0 bases; unmatched junction bases: 5. The CDR3 covers 15 residues. Germline lookup yields CDR1 MNHEY and CDR2 SVGAGI. CDR3 region: CASRDGQGTNYGYTF. The CDR3 DNA is TGTGCCAGCAGGGACGGACAGGGGACTAACTATGGCTACACCTTC.

The V gene is TRBV12-5, the J gene TRBJ2-1; maybe TRBD2 (6 bases). Between the trimmed V and J ends, which lost 7 bases and 7 bases, there was a span of 23 bases. Germline V gene sequence: CDR1 LGHNT, CDR2 FRNRAP. The CDR3 consists of 16 residues. The CDR3 nucleotides are TGTGCTAGTGCCCCCAATCCGGGGCTAGCGCTGAATGAGCAGTTCTTC. Amino acid sequence: CASAPNPGLALNEQFF.

The chain is built from TRBV27 and TRBJ1-2, with D possibly matching TRBD1 (5 bases). CDR3 length equals 13 residues. Germline V gene lookup returns CDR1 MNHEY and CDR2 SMNVEV (reference sequence). The V gene lost 5 bases and the J gene lost 4 bases, with 11 bases spanning the gap. CDR3 sequence: CASSRPGGYGYTF. CDR3 nucleotide sequence: TGTGCCAGCAGTCGGCCGGGGGGCTATGGCTACACCTTC.

In this sample, this clone turned up once. V is TRBV2 and J is TRBJ2-7; D call uncertain. Germline-derived CDR1 and CDR2 are SNHLY and FYNNEI. The CDR3 runs 14 residues. V lost 7 bases and J lost 0, with 13 bases in between. CDR3 loop: CASTIEASSYEQYF. Here the CDR3 DNA reads TGTGCCAGCACGATCGAGGCCAGCTCCTACGAGCAGTACTTC.

V is TRBV30 and J is TRBJ1-1, with D uncertain. Per germline, CDR1 GTSNPN and CDR2 SVGIG (reference sequence). Trimming took 1 base from V and 4 from J, leaving 10 bases between them. This CDR3 is 13 amino acids long. This CDR3 is CAWSGAIGTEAFF. The CDR3 bases are TGTGCCTGGAGTGGGGCAATTGGCACTGAAGCTTTCTTT. Full variable domain (outside the CDR3, taken from reference TRBV30 and TRBJ1-1): SQTIHQWPATLVQPVGSPLSLECTVEGTSNPNLYWYRQAAGRGLQLLFYSVGIGQISSEVPQNLSASRPQDRQFILSSKKLLLSDSGFYLCAWSGAIGTEAFFGQGTRLTVV.

The gene calls are TRBV28 and TRBJ2-1; D may be TRBD2 (5 bases). V was cut by 2 bases and J by 7 bases, with 12 bases left in between. The CDR3 runs 14 residues. Germline-derived CDR1 and CDR2 are MDHEN and SYDVKM. The CDR3 sequence is CASSLAGSRNEQFF. CDR3 bases: TGTGCCAGCAGTTTAGCGGGCTCAAGGAATGAGCAGTTCTTC. Looking up the rest from reference TRBV28 and TRBJ2-1 gives the full variable domain: DVKVTQSSRYLVKRTGEKVFLECVQDMDHENMFWYRQDPGLGLRLIYFSYDVKMKEKGDIPEGYSVSREKKERFSLILESASTNQTSMYLCASSLAGSRNEQFFGPGTRLTVL.

The chain combines TRBV10-3 with TRBJ2-3; D is perhaps TRBD1 (6 bases). This CDR3 has 13 residues. Germline V gene lookup returns CDR1 ENHRY and CDR2 SYGVKD. With 8 bases removed from V and 3 bases from J, the gap between germline ends came to 12 bases. CDR3 amino acids: CAIGRQATDTQYF. For the CDR3, the DNA is TGTGCCATCGGTCGACAGGCAACAGATACGCAGTATTTT.

This clone was seen once. The chain is built from TRBV6-6 and TRBJ1-4; 8 bases fit TRBD1. V lost 6 bases, J lost 7 bases, and 10 bases stayed unmatched. The CDR3 extends over 15 amino acids. Germline values: CDR1 MNHNY, CDR2 SVGAGI (reference sequence). CDR3 sequence reads: CASSRRQGMSEKLFF. The DNA of the CDR3 is TGTGCCAGCAGCCGACGACAGGGGATGAGTGAAAAACTGTTTTTT.

This clone was counted a few times. In DNA, the CDR3 is TGTGCCAGCAGGTCTACAGGGGTGAATCAGCCCCAGCATTTT. It yields the protein CASRSTGVNQPQHF. The chain has TRBV27 and TRBJ1-5; TRBD1 agrees at 7 bases. The germline V gene encodes CDR1 MNHEY and CDR2 SMNVEV (reference sequence). This CDR3 is 14 amino acids long. Losses at the gene ends were 6 bases for V and 4 bases for J; bases not matched to a gene: 6.